This is a list of T cell receptor beta chains from one sample in a study of OX40 agonist ivuxolimab in advanced cancers. Generated by immunoSEQ multiplex PCR, the TCRdb table keeps only in-frame clones and is missing some. The sample has more than 55,000 clones; roughly 88% are singletons. The source material was CD4+ or CD8+ T cells sorted from blood, sampled in a trial of the OX40 agonist ivuxolimab. Every receptor here comes from an adult with an advanced solid tumor such as melanoma, head and neck, liver or kidney cancer. Both conserved end residues are part of each CDR3. A D gene is named only where the DNA matches it firmly. Clone size is not always given. Where it is, it says once, few, many or a class for expanded clones.

>TRBJ2-1|TRBV9|15|TRBD2|NA
TGTGCCAGCAGCGTCGCTAGCGGGAACTACAATGAGCAGTTCTTC
CASSVASGNYNEQFF
>TRBJ2-7|TRBV29-1|13|NA|NA
TGCAGCGTTGAGACGCAAAGTACCCACGAGCAGTACTTC
CSVETQSTHEQYF
>TRBJ2-1|TRBV27|15|NA|NA
TGTGCCAGCAAACCAAGGTCTTGGGCGGCCAATGAGCAGTTCTTC
CASKPRSWAANEQFF
>TRBJ1-6|TRBV5-1|17|TRBD1|few
TGCGCCAGCAGCTTGGCCGGGGGACAGGGGGCAATTTCACCCCTCCACTTT
CASSLAGGQGAISPLHF
>TRBJ1-3|TRBV19|15|NA|NA
TGTGCCAGTAGAAAGCCTGACACGCCTGGAAACACCATATATTTT
CASRKPDTPGNTIYF
>TRBJ2-7|TRBV30|17|TRBD2|NA
TGTGCCTGGAGGGCGGACTTCGGGACTAGCGTTTCTTACGAGCAGTACTTC
CAWRADFGTSVSYEQYF
>TRBJ2-1|TRBV10-3|13|NA|NA
TGTGCCATCAGTGAGTCGTCGGCCAATGAGCAGTTCTTC
CAISESSANEQFF
>TRBJ2-3|TRBV7-3|15|NA|NA
TGTGCCAGCAGCTTAGGGACCGGGGTAACAGATACGCAGTATTTT
CASSLGTGVTDTQYF
>TRBJ1-2|TRBV28|12|NA|NA
TGTGCCAGCAGTTTGGCCCCCTTCGGCTACACCTTC
CASSLAPFGYTF
>TRBJ2-7|TRBV5-6|15|TRBD1|NA
TGTGCCAGCAGATTTTCCGGGACAGGGGATGACGAGCAGTACTTC
CASRFSGTGDDEQYF
>TRBJ2-6|TRBV5-1|15|NA|NA
TGCGCCACCCGGTGGGAGGTCTCTGGGGCCAACGTCCTGACTTTC
CATRWEVSGANVLTF
>TRBJ1-5|TRBV7-2|15|TRBD1|NA
TGTGCCAGCAGTTTGGACAGGGGAAGCAATCAGCCCCAGCATTTT
CASSLDRGSNQPQHF
>TRBJ2-7|TRBV11-3|14|TRBD1|NA
TGTGCCAGCAGCTCGGGGACAGGGTTCTACGAGCAGTACTTC
CASSSGTGFYEQYF
>TRBJ2-7|TRBV19|15|NA|NA
TGTGCCAGTAGTGACCCCGGGGGGCCAGGCTACGAGCAGTACTTC
CASSDPGGPGYEQYF
>TRBJ2-5|TRBV18|17|NA|NA
TGTGCCAGCTCACCACCCTCGCAGATATCGTACCAAGAGACCCAGTACTTC
CASSPPSQISYQETQYF
>TRBJ1-6|TRBV5-1|13|NA|NA
TGCGCCAGCAGTGAAGAAGGGGATTCACCCCTCCACTTT
CASSEEGDSPLHF
>TRBJ1-3|TRBV7-2|14|NA|NA
TGTGCCAGCAGCTTAGCAGGAAAAGCAAACACCATATATTTT
CASSLAGKANTIYF
>TRBJ1-2|TRBV28|13|TRBD1|NA
TGTGCCAGCAGCCGACAGGGGGCCTATGGCTACACCTTC
CASSRQGAYGYTF
>TRBJ1-2|TRBV7-9|14|NA|NA
TGTGCCAGCAGCCTATCCGGGACGGGGTTTTTTGACACCTTC
CASSLSGTGFFDTF
>TRBJ2-3|TRBV7-9|14|NA|few
TGTGCCAGCAGCTCCCCTATCTCCACAGATACGCAGTATTTT
CASSSPISTDTQYF
>TRBJ2-2|TRBV7-2|13|NA|NA
TGTGCCAGCAGCTTAAACCCGCGGGAAAAGCTGTTTTTT
CASSLNPREKLFF
>TRBJ1-6|TRBV7-2|16|NA|NA
TGTGCCAGCAGCTTCTGGGGAGGGGTAGGGGGTTCACCCCTCCACTTT
CASSFWGGVGGSPLHF
>TRBJ1-2|TRBV18|15|NA|NA
TGTGCCAGCTCACCAGAATCCCAGGGATCTTATGGCTACACCTTC
CASSPESQGSYGYTF
>TRBJ1-3|TRBV20-1|11|NA|NA
TGCAGTGTCCCCTCTGGAAACACCATATATTTT
CSVPSGNTIYF
>TRBJ2-5|TRBV6-5|14|NA|NA
TGTGCCAGCACCTCCGGGACGGTCAAGGTGGCCCAGTACTTC
CASTSGTVKVAQYF
>TRBJ2-7|TRBV30|15|NA|NA
TGTGCCTGGAGGGCTGGGGGCAGGGTGTCCTACGAGCAGTACTTC
CAWRAGGRVSYEQYF
>TRBJ2-7|TRBV27|15|NA|NA
TGTGCCAGCAGTCCATGGACAGTGTACTCCTACGAGCAGTACTTC
CASSPWTVYSYEQYF
>TRBJ2-7|TRBV5-6|11|NA|NA
TGTGCCAGCAGCTTGCGTAGCGAGCAGTACTTC
CASSLRSEQYF
>TRBJ2-5|TRBV7-2|13|NA|NA
TGTGCCAGCAGTCATCTCACTGGGGAGACCCAGTACTTC
CASSHLTGETQYF
>TRBJ1-1|TRBV5-6|13|NA|NA
TGTGCCAGCTTTGAGACAGTGAACACTGAAGCTTTCTTT
CASFETVNTEAFF
>TRBJ1-1|TRBV6-1|14|TRBD1|NA
TGTGCCAGCAGCCACAGGGGCCCGAACACTGAAGCTTTCTTT
CASSHRGPNTEAFF
>TRBJ2-2|TRBV2|14|NA|NA
TGTGCCAGCACCACGAGCCCGAACACCGGGGAGCTGTTTTTT
CASTTSPNTGELFF
>TRBJ1-4|TRBV25-1|18|NA|NA
TGTGCCAGCAGCCCACGATTTTGTGCGAATGCAACTAATGAAAAACTGTTTTTT
CASSPRFCANATNEKLFF
>TRBJ1-4|TRBV4-1|15|TRBD1|NA
TGCGCCAGCAGCCAAGCTGGACAGGGGGGTGAAAAACTGTTTTTT
CASSQAGQGGEKLFF
>TRBJ2-1|TRBV11-2|14|TRBD1|NA
TGTGCCAGCAGCAAGGACAGGGGCCCCAATGAGCAGTTCTTC
CASSKDRGPNEQFF
>TRBJ1-5|TRBV19|16|TRBD1|NA
TGTGCCAGTAGTCCCGGGACAGGGAAGTTCAATCAGCCCCAGCATTTT
CASSPGTGKFNQPQHF
>TRBJ1-4|TRBV29-1|13|TRBD1|NA
TGCAGCGTTGGCGGACAGGGGACTGAAAAACTGTTTTTT
CSVGGQGTEKLFF
>TRBJ2-2|TRBV7-8|14|NA|NA
TGTGCCAGCAGCTTGGGAGCCATCACCGGGGAGCTGTTTTTT
CASSLGAITGELFF
>TRBJ1-1|TRBV18|14|NA|NA
TGTGCCAGCTCACTTCATTCTACGGGGGCTGAAGCTTTCTTT
CASSLHSTGAEAFF
>TRBJ2-4|TRBV7-2|13|NA|NA
TGTGCCAGCAGCCGGGACTTGGATAACATTCAGTACTTC
CASSRDLDNIQYF
>TRBJ2-5|TRBV4-3|17|NA|NA
TGCGCCAGCAGCCAAGGGGGTCAAACGGGAGCCCAAGAGACCCAGTACTTC
CASSQGGQTGAQETQYF
>TRBJ2-5|TRBV6-1|15|NA|NA
TGTGCCAGCAGTGAAGCTAGGGGGGTCCAAGAGACCCAGTACTTC
CASSEARGVQETQYF
>TRBJ1-1|TRBV5-1|16|NA|once
TGCGCCAGCAGCTTGGCCGGACTGACTGCGAACACTGAAGCTTTCTTT
CASSLAGLTANTEAFF
>TRBJ1-1|TRBV20-1|10|NA|NA
TGCAGTGCTAGACTAGTAGAAGCTTTCTTT
CSARLVEAFF
>TRBJ1-2|TRBV5-1|14|NA|NA
TGCGCCAGCAGCTTGGCCCAGGCCCGCCAGGGGAGCACCTTC
CASSLAQARQGSTF
>TRBJ1-5|TRBV12-5|10|NA|NA
TGTGCTAGTGGTGGTGTGCCCCAGCATTTT
CASGGVPQHF
>TRBJ2-5|TRBV7-2|15|TRBD1|NA
TGTGCCAGCAGCTTAGGGGACAGGGGCTGGGCGGCCCAGTACTTC
CASSLGDRGWAAQYF
>TRBJ1-2|TRBV19|13|NA|NA
TGTGCCAGTAGTAATGGAAATACCTATGGCTACACCTTC
CASSNGNTYGYTF
>TRBJ1-1|TRBV2|13|NA|NA
TGTGCCACCGTCAACTTCAGGGACACTGAAGCTTTCTTT
CATVNFRDTEAFF
>TRBJ2-1|TRBV5-5|13|NA|NA
TGTGCCAGCAGCTCGACTTTAGGGTATGAGCAGTTCTTC
CASSSTLGYEQFF
>TRBJ1-1|TRBV29-1|15|NA|NA
TGCAGCGCAATGGGGGGAAGGGCCGAGTACACTGAAGCTTTCTTT
CSAMGGRAEYTEAFF
>TRBJ2-6|TRBV11-2|15|NA|NA
TGTGCCAGCAGCTTCCCCGGCTCTGGGGCCAACGTCCTGACTTTC
CASSFPGSGANVLTF
>TRBJ2-7|TRBV27|9|TRBD1|once
TGTGCCAGTACCCGACAGGGGGTCTTC
CASTRQGVF